A single sample gave rise to the 19 T cell receptor beta chains below, sequenced in a study of shared T cell receptors in the human thymus. TCRdb's table, derived via immunoSEQ multiplex PCR, lists solely in-frame clones and lacks some. Found here are hundreds of thousands of clones, over 75% of them singletons; the top ten hold around 0.01%. This sample also belongs to another study, concerning human thymus T cells.

Sample: thymocytes. These receptor sequences come from a boy in the first two years of life with a congenital heart defect.

The J gene is TRBJ2-7, the V gene TRBV7-2, with D maybe TRBD2 (6 bases). V gave up 6 bases and J gave up 4 bases, with 25 bases separating them. The CDR3 contains 17 residues. Per germline, CDR1 SGHTA and CDR2 FQGNSA. CDR3 DNA sequence: TGTGCCAGCAGTGCCGATCCAAAAGGGAGGCCGGGGTACGAGCAGTACTTC. Amino acid sequence: CASSADPKGRPGYEQYF.

This rearrangement joins TRBV7-2 to TRBJ2-7; 13 bases line up with TRBD2. V gave up 3 bases and J gave up 3 bases; unmatched junction bases: 8. CDR1 and CDR2 (germline): SGHTA, FQGNSA. This CDR3 has 17 amino acids. The CDR3 loop is CASSFRTSGRSHYEQYF. The CDR3 DNA reads as TGTGCCAGCAGCTTCCGGACTAGCGGGAGATCGCACTACGAGCAGTACTTC.

The chain joins TRBV27 to TRBJ1-2; TRBD1 matches 7 bases. This CDR3 region has 12 residues. The trim removed 6 bases at V and 4 bases at J, leaving 2 bases unmatched. CDR1 and CDR2 from the germline V gene are MNHEY and SMNVEV (reference sequence). The CDR3 sequence: CASRQGLYGYTF. In DNA, the CDR3 is TGTGCCAGCAGACAGGGGCTCTATGGCTACACCTTC.

CDR3 region: CASSPGGGAKNIQYF. The CDR3 DNA reads as TGTGCCAGCAGCCCAGGTGGGGGGGCCAAAAACATTCAGTACTTC. The chain has TRBV7-8 and TRBJ2-4, with D possibly matching TRBD2 (6 bases). The ends were cut back, 5 bases at V and 1 base at J, with 12 bases in the middle. The CDR3 length is 15 residues. Germline V gene sequence: CDR1 SGHVS, CDR2 FQNEAQ.

V usage is TRBV7-2 and J usage is TRBJ1-2; no definite D call. From germline, CDR1 is SGHTA and CDR2 FQGNSA. The CDR3 covers 17 residues. The V and J ends lost 4 bases and 4 bases respectively, with 22 bases between them. Written as DNA, the CDR3 is TGTGCCAGCAGCTCCGCCACCGAGGAGGGAGGAGTCTATGGCTACACCTTC. It translates to CASSSATEEGGVYGYTF.

This clone was counted a single time. At the DNA level, this CDR3 is encoded by other sequences in the same sample as well. The chain combines TRBV5-6 with TRBJ2-5, with D possibly being TRBD1 (6 bases). This CDR3 has 13 residues. The germline V and J ends were trimmed by 0 bases and 3 bases, with 6 bases remaining between them. The germline gives CDR1 SGHDT, CDR2 YYEEEE. CDR3 protein: CASSLGQEETQYF. The CDR3 DNA reads TGTGCCAGCAGCTTGGGACAGGAAGAGACCCAGTACTTC.

The V gene is TRBV5-6, the J gene TRBJ1-1; 9 bases are shared with TRBD1. The V segment lost 3 bases and the J segment 1 base; nucleotides outside the gene matches: 13. The CDR3 runs 18 residues. CDR1 and CDR2 from the germline V gene are SGHDT and YYEEEE. CDR3 residues: CASSCTGGQVLGNTEAFF. CDR3 bases: TGTGCCAGCAGCTGTACAGGGGGCCAAGTATTAGGGAACACTGAAGCTTTCTTT. Filled out from reference TRBV5-6 and TRBJ1-1, the complete variable domain reads DAGVTQSPTHLIKTRGQQVTLRCSPKSGHDTVSWYQQALGQGPQFIFQYYEEEERQRGNFPDRFSGHQFPNYSSELNVNALLLGDSALYLCASSCTGGQVLGNTEAFFGQGTRLTVV.

CDR3 bases: TGCAGCGTTGTCGGCAGGGGGGAGCAGTACTTC. Translating gives CSVVGRGEQYF. J is TRBJ2-7 and V is TRBV29-1; TRBD1 matches at 7 bases. The CDR3 spans 11 residues. Trimming took 4 bases from V and 7 from J; bases not matched to a gene: 4. Germline V gene lookup returns CDR1 SQVTM and CDR2 ANQGSEA.

The chain couples TRBV6-5 to TRBJ1-5; D ambiguous. This CDR3 has 14 amino acids. Germline loops: CDR1 MNHEY, CDR2 SVGAGI. The V end lost 8 bases, the J end lost 4 bases, and 15 bases lay between the germline ends. The DNA of the CDR3 is TGTGCCAGCGGCAGCGGGCCCCAGAATCAGCCCCAGCATTTT. It specifies CASGSGPQNQPQHF.

This clone was observed a handful of times. The V and J genes are TRBV19 and TRBJ2-7; maybe TRBD1 (5 bases). The CDR3 spans 13 residues. V was trimmed by 5 bases and J by 0 bases, leaving 8 bases between them. Germline V gene sequence: CDR1 LNHDA, CDR2 SQIVND (reference sequence). This CDR3 is CASSGHGSYEQYF. CDR3 nucleotides: TGTGCCAGTAGTGGACACGGCTCCTACGAGCAGTACTTC.

The J gene is TRBJ2-7, the V gene TRBV18; D is unclear. V lost 2 bases to trimming and J lost 2 bases, with 10 bases between them. The CDR3 contains 14 residues. In germline, CDR1 is KGHSH, CDR2 LQKENI. The CDR3 nucleotides read TGTGCCAGCTCACCAGAAGCAGGCACCTACGAGCAGTACTTC. Its protein product is CASSPEAGTYEQYF.

The chain uses TRBV4-1 and TRBJ2-1, with unresolved D. Trimming took 2 bases from V and 9 from J, leaving 14 bases between them. The CDR3 runs 14 residues. The V gene's germline CDR1 is MGHRA and CDR2 YSYEKL. CDR3 protein: CASSQSRARSEQFF. CDR3 bases: TGCGCCAGCAGCCAAAGTCGAGCCCGGAGTGAGCAGTTCTTC.

The chain is built from TRBV19 and TRBJ2-7, with TRBD1 matching over 7 bases. The germline V gene encodes CDR1 LNHDA and CDR2 SQIVND (reference sequence). The CDR3 extends over 21 amino acids. Trimming at V came to 5 bases and at J to 2 bases, leaving 27 bases not matched to a gene. The CDR3 sequence is CASSPSPFRDRITVPPYEQYF. DNA for the CDR3: TGTGCCAGTAGTCCTTCCCCGTTCCGGGACAGAATCACCGTGCCACCCTACGAGCAGTACTTC.

V usage is TRBV5-1 and J usage is TRBJ2-3; 8 bases are shared with TRBD2. The CDR3 length is 15 residues. Germline V gene sequence: CDR1 SGHRS, CDR2 YFSETQ. The ends lost 3 bases at V and 3 bases at J; junction bases unmatched: 6. As DNA, the CDR3 is TGCGCCAGCAGCTCCCGGACTAGCTCGACAGATACGCAGTATTTT. This translates into CASSSRTSSTDTQYF. Full variable domain (remainder filled in from reference TRBV5-1 and TRBJ2-3): KAGVTQTPRYLIKTRGQQVTLSCSPISGHRSVSWYQQTPGQGLQFLFEYFSETQRNKGNFPGRFSGRQFSNSRSEMNVSTLELGDSALYLCASSSRTSSTDTQYFGPGTRLTVL.

The chain carries TRBV7-9 and TRBJ1-1, with TRBD1 as a possible D gene (5 bases). The CDR3 extends over 13 amino acids. The germline V gene has CDR1 SEHNR and CDR2 FQNEAQ (reference sequence). V lost 7 bases to trimming and J lost 4 bases, with 13 bases between them. The CDR3 DNA sequence: TGTGCCAGCACCCCAAGGGGCGGCACTGAAGCTTTCTTT. This translates into CASTPRGGTEAFF. Drawing the rest from reference TRBV7-9 and TRBJ1-1, the complete variable domain is DTGVSQNPRHKITKRGQNVTFRCDPISEHNRLYWYRQTLGQGPEFLTYFQNEAQLEKSRLLSDRFSAERPKGSFSTLEIQRTEQGDSAMYLCASTPRGGTEAFFGQGTRLTVV.

This chain joins TRBV10-3 and TRBJ2-7; D is perhaps TRBD1 (6 bases). Per germline, CDR1 ENHRY and CDR2 SYGVKD. The length of the CDR3 is 15 residues. With 0 bases removed from V and 5 bases from J, the gap between germline ends came to 14 bases. CDR3 sequence reads: CAISESDPGADEQYF. CDR3 nucleotide sequence: TGTGCCATCAGTGAGTCGGATCCAGGGGCTGACGAGCAGTACTTC.

The V gene is TRBV5-4, the J gene TRBJ2-5; TRBD2 matches at 13 bases. With 4 bases clipped from V and 2 bases from J, the junction kept 8 bases outside the gene matches. The CDR3 spans 17 residues. CDR1 is SGHNT and CDR2 is YYREEE in the germline V gene (reference sequence). Written as DNA, the CDR3 is TGTGCCAGCAGCCGGACTAGCGGGAGAGGGGGACAAGAGACCCAGTACTTC. Translated, it gives CASSRTSGRGGQETQYF.

The CDR3 DNA follows: TGTGCCAGCAGCCAAGACAGGGGGCCGACCTACGAGCAGTACTTC. This codes for CASSQDRGPTYEQYF. This chain joins TRBV14 and TRBJ2-5; 8 positions match TRBD1. The J call may be faulty, since TRBJ2-7 better matches the DNA end. The CDR3 runs to 15 residues. Germline CDR1 SGHDN, CDR2 FVKESK.

V and J are TRBV2 and TRBJ1-4; 7 bases map to TRBD1. The J segment lost 7 bases and the V segment lost 8 bases, leaving 16 bases of the junction unmatched. Germline V CDR1 and CDR2: SNHLY, FYNNEI. The CDR3 runs to 16 residues. The CDR3 protein is CASSSKGAGIGEKLFF. CDR3 DNA sequence: TGTGCCAGCTCATCAAAGGGGGCTGGAATCGGTGAAAAACTGTTTTTT.